One sample yielded the 31 T cell receptor beta chains listed below, sequenced in a study of blood T cells in healthy people across ages. A second about 6 to 11 cycle PCR used barcoded and J-beta primers. TCRdb called the 5' RACE reads again in MiXCR, with one record for every CDR3 protein. The sample lists about 930,000 distinct CDR3 sequences; about 28% were seen once. The same sample was also studied in work on T cells of mothers and their children.

The sequencing sample was made of blood. The receptors originated from a woman aged 40-49 years in good health.

This clonotype appeared many times. The chain combines TRBV7-9 with TRBJ1-4, with TRBD1 matching 7 bases. Trimming took 5 bases from V and 4 from J; bases not matched to a gene: 7. Germline-derived CDR1 and CDR2 are SEHNR and FQNEAQ (reference sequence). The CDR3 totals 15 residues. DNA for the CDR3: TGTGCCAGCAGCCCCCGGGACAGCCTTAATGAAAAACTGTTTTTT. This codes for CASSPRDSLNEKLFF.

This clonotype was observed many times. The J gene is TRBJ2-1, the V gene TRBV10-3; TRBD2 aligns across 8 bases. The CDR3 extends over 17 amino acids. J lost 0 bases, V lost 5 bases, and 9 bases had no gene match. Germline CDR1 is ENHRY and CDR2 is SYGVKD. The CDR3 DNA follows: TGTGCCATCAGTAGAGGTAGCGGGGTGAGCTCCTACAATGAGCAGTTCTTC. Amino acids: CAISRGSGVSSYNEQFF.

This clonotype was counted many times. The gene calls are TRBV12-3 or TRBV12-4 and TRBJ2-7; D not resolved. V lost 6 bases and J 2 bases, leaving 14 bases between the germline ends. This CDR3 has 14 amino acids. CDR3 nucleotides: TGTGCCAGCAGCCCCGGCGACGGCCCCTACGAGCAGTACTTC. This codes for CASSPGDGPYEQYF.

This clonotype occurred a few times. V gene TRBV5-6 combines with J gene TRBJ1-1; D not resolved. V shed 8 bases and J shed 4 bases, with 12 bases lying between them. The CDR3 loop spans 12 amino acids. Per the germline V gene, CDR1 is SGHDT and CDR2 is YYEEEE. The CDR3 DNA follows: TGTGCCAGTAGCAACTTAGGCACTGAAGCTTTCTTT. This codes for CASSNLGTEAFF. Together with reference TRBV5-6 and TRBJ1-1, the CDR3 gives the full variable domain: DAGVTQSPTHLIKTRGQQVTLRCSPKSGHDTVSWYQQALGQGPQFIFQYYEEEERQRGNFPDRFSGHQFPNYSSELNVNALLLGDSALYLCASSNLGTEAFFGQGTRLTVV.

In this sample, this clonotype turned up once. The V gene is TRBV6-2 or TRBV6-3, the J gene TRBJ1-1; 7 nucleotides align to TRBD1. The J segment lost 4 bases and the V segment lost 4 bases, leaving 12 bases of the junction unmatched. Per germline, CDR1 MNHEY and CDR2 SVGEGT. The CDR3 is made up of 16 amino acids. CDR3 protein: CASSSDYRGLGTEAFF. The DNA of the CDR3 is TGTGCCAGCAGTTCGGACTACAGGGGACTAGGCACTGAAGCTTTCTTT.

In its sample, this clonotype was seen many times. The J gene is TRBJ2-7, the V gene TRBV4-1; 9 nucleotides match TRBD1. After removal of 0 bases from V and 6 bases from J, the junction contained 12 bases not matched to a gene. The CDR3 consists of 17 residues. Germline V CDR1 and CDR2: MGHRA, YSYEKL. The chain's CDR3 is CASSQDFIAQGASEQYF. The CDR3 bases are TGCGCCAGCAGCCAAGATTTTATTGCACAGGGGGCCTCCGAGCAGTACTTC.

With respect to this clonotype: One end of the junction varies from germline; a read error may be responsible. J is TRBJ2-3 and V is TRBV12-3 or TRBV12-4, with a possible D match to TRBD2 (7 bases). This CDR3 contains 14 residues. In DNA form, the CDR3 reads TGTGCCAGTAGTACGGGCGGGGGCACAGATGCGCAGTATTTT. Residues: CASSTGGGTDAQYF.

This clonotype was counted a few times. This chain links TRBV5-1 with TRBJ2-3; 13 bases align to TRBD2. Germline lookup yields CDR1 SGHRS and CDR2 YFSETQ. The CDR3 loop spans 16 amino acids. Trimming cost V 5 bases and J 4 bases; bases outside gene matches: 7. The CDR3 bases are TGCGCCAGCAGTAAGCGGACTAGCGGGGGTTCAGATACGCAGTATTTT. Translated: CASSKRTSGGSDTQYF.

The chain links TRBV5-1 to TRBJ1-4, with 7 bases lining up with TRBD1. The CDR3 sequence is 14 residues long. V lost 4 bases to trimming and J lost 3 bases; unmatched junction nucleotides: 3. Germline V gives CDR1 SGHRS, CDR2 YFSETQ. In DNA form, the CDR3 reads TGCGCCAGCAGCGTGGGACAGCCTAATGAAAAACTGTTTTTT. Its protein is CASSVGQPNEKLFF.

On this clonotype itself: A clone one base away is much larger, so this may be a read error. This chain links TRBV5-5 with TRBJ1-2; D gene ambiguous. Germline values: CDR1 SGHKS, CDR2 YYEKEE (reference sequence). CDR3 size: 17 residues. Here the CDR3 reads CAGSLEGGLSVQDGYTF. The CDR3 DNA reads as TGTGCCGGCAGCTTGGAAGGAGGGTTATCAGTGCAAGATGGCTACACCTTC. Variable domain in full (rest from reference TRBV5-5 and TRBJ1-2): DAGVTQSPTHLIKTRGQQVTLRCSPISGHKSVSWYQQVLGQGPQFIFQYYEKEERGRGNFPDRFSARQFPNYSSELNVNALLLGDSALYLCAGSLEGGLSVQDGYTFGSGTRLTVV.

The gene calls are TRBV5-6 and TRBJ1-2; D ambiguous. The V gene lost 3 bases and the J gene lost 5 bases, with 14 bases spanning the gap. This CDR3 region has 14 residues. The V gene's germline CDR1 is SGHDT and CDR2 YYEEEE. The CDR3, as DNA: TGTGCCAGCAGCTCGGTGATGGAGGCGTATGGCTACACCTTC. Translating gives CASSSVMEAYGYTF.

The chain recombines TRBV6-5 with TRBJ1-4; TRBD1 is a possible D gene (5 bases). The CDR3 covers 11 residues. Trimming stripped 5 bases from V and 16 bases from J, with 14 bases between. Per the germline V gene, CDR1 is MNHEY and CDR2 is SVGAGI. The chain's CDR3 is CASSRGSGWFF. CDR3 coding DNA: TGTGCCAGCAGTCGGGGGTCAGGTTGGTTTTTT.

Details on this clonotype: One base away lies a much larger clone, so this may be a sequencing read error. The genes are TRBV4-3 and TRBJ2-4; a possible D gene is TRBD2 (5 bases). The last part of the DNA fits TRBJ2-7 better; the J call may be wrong. This CDR3 has 15 residues. Germline loops: CDR1 LGHNA, CDR2 YSLEER. The CDR3, as DNA: TGCGCCTGCAGCCAAGATCGTAGAGGGACCTACGAGCAGTACTTC. Translated: CACSQDRRGTYEQYF.

In this sample, this clonotype turned up a few times. The chain uses TRBV5-1 and TRBJ2-5; 15 bases fit TRBD2. The CDR3 is 17 residues long. CDR1 SGHRS and CDR2 YFSETQ come from the germline V gene. Unmatched junction bases numbered 5, after V lost 4 bases and J lost 1 base. In nucleotides, the CDR3 is TGCGCCAGCAGCATCGGGACTAGCGGGAGGACCCAAGAGACCCAGTACTTC. This encodes CASSIGTSGRTQETQYF.

Ten or more counts support this clonotype. This chain links TRBV9 with TRBJ2-7; D is possibly TRBD1 or TRBD2 (6 bases each). The CDR3 spans 16 residues. The V end lost 3 bases, the J end lost 2 bases, and 18 bases lay between the germline ends. Germline CDR1 reads SGDLS; CDR2 reads YYNGEE. DNA for the CDR3: TGTGCCAGCAGCGCCCATGAGGGGGGCCCTACCTACGAGCAGTACTTC. Translating gives CASSAHEGGPTYEQYF.

The V and J genes are TRBV5-1 and TRBJ1-1; D is unclear. Germline loops: CDR1 SGHRS, CDR2 YFSETQ. The CDR3 covers 14 residues. Trimming removed 4 bases from V and 5 bases from J, with 15 bases in between. The CDR3 is CASSARTVGTEAFF. The CDR3 coding sequence is TGCGCCAGCAGCGCGCGGACGGTGGGTACTGAAGCTTTCTTT.

The sample holds a few counts of this clonotype. Compared with germline, one end of the junction differs, possibly owing to a read error. The chain couples TRBV28 to TRBJ2-1; 8 bases are shared with TRBD1. The CDR3 has 15 amino acids. CDR1 MDHEN and CDR2 SYDVKM come from the germline V gene. CDR3 in DNA: TGTGCCAGCAGCCCAGACAGGGGCCTCTACAATGGGCAGTTCTTC. This encodes CASSPDRGLYNGQFF.

This clonotype occurred a few times. The J gene is TRBJ1-5, the V gene TRBV7-9, with TRBD1 identical over 9 bases. V gave up 5 bases and J gave up 7 bases; unmatched junction bases: 6. The CDR3 loop spans 14 amino acids. Germline CDR1 is SEHNR and CDR2 is FQNEAQ (reference sequence). CDR3 amino acids: CASSPWTGDQPQHF. CDR3 coding DNA: TGTGCCAGCAGCCCGTGGACAGGGGACCAGCCCCAGCATTTT.

This clonotype was observed a handful of times. The CDR3 DNA reads as TGTGCCATCAGTGAGGGGGCGCGGGAAGCTTTCTTT. It specifies CAISEGAREAFF. The V gene is TRBV10-3, the J gene TRBJ1-1; weak D call: TRBD1 (5 bases). Germline CDR1 reads ENHRY; CDR2 reads SYGVKD. V shed 2 bases and J shed 8 bases, with 9 bases lying between them. The CDR3 is made up of 12 amino acids.

As to this clonotype: A read error may explain this, as a much larger clone is one base away. The chain employs TRBV6-6 and TRBJ2-7, with unresolved D. Germline V gene data show CDR1 as MNHNY and CDR2 as SVGAGI (reference sequence). V was shortened by 6 bases and J by 6 bases, with 9 bases between the two germline ends. This CDR3 is 11 amino acids long. The CDR3 nucleotides are TGTGCCAGCAGGTCCAAGGGCGAGCAGTACTTC. Residues: CASRSKGEQYF.

On this clonotype: One end of the junction is discordant with germline, which a read error may explain. CDR3 sequence reads: CASSLFPTGAKNTEAFF. CDR3 coding DNA: TGCGCCAGCAGTTTATTCCCGACAGGGGCTAAGAACACTGAGGCTTTCTTT. V and J are TRBV27 and TRBJ1-1; 8 nucleotides line up with TRBD1. This CDR3 is built from 17 residues. Germline CDR1 reads MNHEY; CDR2 reads SMNVEV (reference sequence).

Remarks on this clonotype: This may be a read error: a much more frequent sequence differs by one nucleotide. The chain joins TRBV10-3 to TRBJ2-7; D perhaps matches TRBD1 (6 bases). Trimming shortened V by 9 bases and J by 2 bases, and 11 bases separated the two germline ends. CDR1 and CDR2 (germline): ENHRY, SYGVKD. CDR3 size: 12 residues. CDR3 DNA sequence: TGTGCCATTAGGGACATCCCCTACGAGCAGTACTTC. This gives the protein CAIRDIPYEQYF.

This clonotype was seen a few times. This chain connects TRBV29-1 to TRBJ2-7, with 9 bases fitting TRBD1. Losses at the gene ends were 7 bases for V and 3 bases for J; bases not matched to a gene: 10. The CDR3 consists of 14 residues. Germline V gene sequence: CDR1 SQVTM, CDR2 ANQGSEA. This CDR3 is CSASGQGLGYEQYF. CDR3 bases: TGCAGCGCTAGTGGACAGGGGTTAGGCTACGAGCAGTACTTC.

Only a few counts were recorded for this clonotype. The V and J genes are TRBV24-1 and TRBJ1-2; 8 bases fit TRBD1. J was trimmed by 2 bases and V by 3 bases; bases with no gene match: 4. Germline values: CDR1 KGHDR, CDR2 SFDVKD. The CDR3 consists of 15 residues. CDR3 sequence: CATSDPRTGNYGYTF. Here the CDR3 DNA reads TGTGCCACCAGTGATCCAAGGACAGGGAACTATGGCTACACCTTC.

This clonotype has a handful of counts. This chain links TRBV4-2 with TRBJ2-7; 11 nucleotides align to TRBD1. Germline loops: CDR1 LGHNA, CDR2 YNFKEQ. The CDR3 has 15 amino acids. The junction had 6 bases not matched to a gene; V was cut back by 1 base and J by 7 bases. The DNA of the CDR3 is TGTGCCAGCAGCCAAGGGGGACAGGGGGGATTGGAGCAGTACTTC. This gives the protein CASSQGGQGGLEQYF.

Note on this clonotype: A much larger clone differs by one base, so this may be a read error. The V gene is TRBV28, the J gene TRBJ2-7, with 8 positions matching TRBD1. J gave up 4 bases and V 4 bases, and 12 bases lay outside the gene matches. This CDR3 has 16 residues. Germline V lookup: CDR1 MDHEN, CDR2 SYDVKM. CDR3 in amino acids: CASSCERTGCPYEQYF. CDR3 coding DNA: TGTGCCAGCAGTTGTGAAAGGACAGGGTGTCCTTACGAGCAGTACTTC. Full variable domain (outside the CDR3, taken from reference TRBV28 and TRBJ2-7): DVKVTQSSRYLVKRTGEKVFLECVQDMDHENMFWYRQDPGLGLRLIYFSYDVKMKEKGDIPEGYSVSREKKERFSLILESASTNQTSMYLCASSCERTGCPYEQYFGPGTRLTVT.

This clonotype was observed many times. The rearrangement uses TRBV7-6 and TRBJ2-1; TRBD2 matches 14 bases. Germline values: CDR1 SGHVS, CDR2 FNYEAQ. V lost 1 base and J lost 7; bases outside the gene matches: 15. This CDR3 is built from 20 residues. The DNA for the CDR3 is TGTGCCAGCAGCTTAGATCCCGCCCGACTAGCGGGGGGGCCCCATAATGAGCAGTTCTTC. Translated: CASSLDPARLAGGPHNEQFF.

As for this clonotype: This may be a read error, as it is one base from a much larger clone. The CDR3 nucleotides are TGTGCCAGCAAGTTTGGCGGAGGCACCTCCTACGAGCAGTACTTC. It is translated as CASKFGGGTSYEQYF. The chain joins TRBV6-1 to TRBJ2-7; D may be TRBD2 (5 bases). Per the germline V gene, CDR1 is MNHNS and CDR2 is SASEGT. The CDR3 consists of 15 residues. V lost 7 bases and J 0 bases, leaving 16 bases between the germline ends.

A word on this clonotype: A much more abundant neighbour one base away suggests this may be a read error. CDR3 sequence: CASSLRTGIYGYTF. The CDR3 region has the DNA TGTGCCAGCAGTTTAAGGACAGGGATTTATGGCTACACCTTC. This chain uses TRBV12-3 or TRBV12-4 with TRBJ1-2; 8 positions agree with TRBD1. The CDR3 runs 14 residues. V trimming: 2 bases; J trimming: 5 bases; junction bases outside the gene matches: 4.

The rearrangement uses TRBV7-2 and TRBJ1-1, with D tentatively TRBD1 (5 bases). The V and J ends lost 1 base and 7 bases respectively, with 16 bases between them. The germline gives CDR1 SGHTA, CDR2 FQGNSA. The CDR3 consists of 15 residues. In nucleotides, the CDR3 is TGTGCCAGCAGCTTAGAAGGGGCAGGTAGAAATGAAGCTTTCTTT. Protein: CASSLEGAGRNEAFF.

This chain connects TRBV7-2 to TRBJ1-2; D may be TRBD1 (6 bases). Germline V lookup: CDR1 SGHTA, CDR2 FQGNSA. With 2 bases removed from V and 4 bases from J, the gap between germline ends came to 14 bases. This CDR3 contains 15 residues. CDR3 protein: CASSLSQTGSYGYTF. The CDR3 region has the DNA TGTGCCAGCAGCTTATCCCAGACAGGAAGCTATGGCTACACCTTC.